Listed below are T cell receptor beta chains from one sample, sequenced in a study of T cell responses to AZD1222 COVID-19 vaccine. The method was immunoSEQ multiplex PCR; TCRdb's version includes in-frame clones alone and lacks a portion of them. This sample has 190,000 or so clones, with roughly 91% found just once. Material: peripheral blood, obtained 28 days after the second AZD1222 dose. Receptor source: an adult who received the AZD1222 COVID-19 vaccine. Each CDR3 is given with its conserved first and last residue. Each record gives: J gene, V gene, clone size, D gene, CDR3 protein, CDR3 DNA. A D gene is named only where the DNA matches it firmly. Clone size is shown for a subset of rows, as once, few, many or a class of expanded clone.

>TRBJ2-7|TRBV28|.|.
CASSLTGTSYEQYF
TGTGCCAGCAGTTTAACCGGGACAAGCTACGAGCAGTACTTC
>TRBJ2-7|TRBV7-5|.|.
CARSLSSEVSSLGEQYF
TGTGCCAGAAGCTTATCATCTGAGGTTTCGTCCCTGGGCGAGCAGTACTTC
>TRBJ1-1|TRBV7-2|.|TRBD1
CASTPALTGGEEAFF
TGTGCCAGCACCCCTGCCCTGACAGGGGGCGAAGAAGCTTTCTTT
>TRBJ2-2|TRBV24-1|.|TRBD2
CATSDSGGRANTGELFF
TGTGCCACCAGTGATTCCGGCGGGAGGGCGAACACCGGGGAGCTGTTTTTT
>TRBJ2-1|TRBV2|.|.
CASSPGEYARVWQFF
TGTGCCAGCAGTCCCGGGGAATACGCGCGGGTGTGGCAGTTCTTC
>TRBJ1-1|TRBV7-9|.|.
CASSELNTEAFF
TGTGCCAGCAGCGAGTTGAACACTGAAGCTTTCTTT
>TRBJ2-5|TRBV24-1|.|TRBD1
CATSDPTGIETQYF
TGTGCCACCAGTGACCCGACAGGGATCGAGACCCAGTACTTC
>TRBJ2-5|TRBV28|.|.
CASSPAAGYGETQYF
TGTGCCAGCAGTCCCGCCGCGGGGTATGGAGAGACCCAGTACTTC
>TRBJ2-3|TRBV23-1|once|TRBD2
CASSQSGEFSGRGTDTQYF
TGCGCCAGCAGTCAATCGGGGGAATTTAGCGGGAGGGGCACAGATACGCAGTATTTT
>TRBJ1-2|TRBV30|.|TRBD1
CAGDRGNGYTF
TGTGCCGGGGACAGGGGGAATGGCTACACCTTC
>TRBJ1-4|TRBV19|.|TRBD1
CASSLYTTGGNEKLFF
TGTGCCAGTAGTCTCTACACGACAGGGGGGAATGAAAAACTGTTTTTT
>TRBJ2-7|TRBV30|.|TRBD2
CAWRIAGGSYEQYF
TGTGCCTGGAGAATAGCGGGTGGATCCTACGAGCAGTACTTC
>TRBJ1-3|TRBV19|.|.
CASRPGRNTIYF
TGTGCCAGTAGACCAGGGCGGAACACCATATATTTT
>TRBJ2-2|TRBV5-5|.|.
CASSLDAARTGELFF
TGTGCCAGCAGCTTGGATGCGGCGCGGACCGGGGAGCTGTTTTTT
>TRBJ1-1|TRBV5-5|.|TRBD1
CASSDRDRGLGEAFF
TGTGCCAGCAGCGACCGGGACAGGGGTTTGGGTGAAGCTTTCTTT
>TRBJ2-7|TRBV12-2|.|.
CASRLERPYEQYF
TGTGCAAGTCGCTTAGAGCGACCCTACGAGCAGTACTTC